What follows are 23 T cell receptor beta chains derived from one specimen sequenced in a study of T cells in Graves' hyperthyroidism and ophthalmopathy. Amplified regions were TCR beta CDR3 sequences from RNA transcripts. HTBI primers were the set used in a first-round RT-PCR of the TCR CDR3. TCRdb analysed the multiplex PCR reads with MiXCR anew, one entry per CDR3 protein. This table has some 270,000 distinct CDR3 sequences, around 26% appearing once. The source material was blood. These receptors were collected from a middle-aged woman with Graves' ophthalmopathy.

This clonotype was counted at least ten times. The rearrangement uses TRBV2 and TRBJ1-1, with unresolved D. The CDR3 is 14 amino acids. The V gene's germline CDR1 is SNHLY and CDR2 FYNNEI. Deletions cut 8 bases from V and 4 bases from J, with 17 bases between. The CDR3 DNA follows: TGTGCCAGCCGTGGCCTAGAGGGATCCACTGAAGCTTTCTTT. Translation gives CASRGLEGSTEAFF. Complete variable domain (other parts from reference TRBV2 and TRBJ1-1): EPEVTQTPSHQVTQMGQEVILRCVPISNHLYFYWYRQILGQKVEFLVSFYNNEISEKSEIFDDQFSVERPDGSNFTLKIRSTKLEDSAMYFCASRGLEGSTEAFFGQGTRLTVV.

This clonotype was counted at least ten times. The chain combines TRBV7-2 with TRBJ2-2; D perhaps matches TRBD2 (6 bases). Trimming cost V 5 bases and J 6 bases, with 16 bases left between them. This CDR3 is built from 15 residues. CDR1 is SGHTA, CDR2 FQGNSA, per germline. The CDR3 reads CASSPMGRGSGELFF. DNA of the CDR3: TGTGCCAGCAGCCCCATGGGTCGGGGGTCCGGGGAGCTGTTTTTT.

This clonotype was seen at least ten times. The V gene is TRBV27, the J gene TRBJ2-7, with TRBD1 identical over 7 bases. The junction had 10 bases not matched to a gene; V was cut back by 6 bases and J by 2 bases. Germline values: CDR1 MNHEY, CDR2 SMNVEV (reference sequence). The CDR3 length is 15 residues. For the CDR3, the DNA is TGTGCCAGCAGCTCCCCTAGGACAGGTCCCTACGAGCAGTACTTC. It codes for CASSSPRTGPYEQYF.

This clonotype showed up many times. The V gene is TRBV6-5, the J gene TRBJ2-7; TRBD1 aligns across 9 bases. In germline, CDR1 is MNHEY, CDR2 SVGAGI. The CDR3 runs 17 residues. J gave up 3 bases and V 2 bases, and 11 bases lay outside the gene matches. CDR3 region: CASSYGTGTGNGYEQYF. Here the CDR3 DNA reads TGTGCCAGCAGTTACGGGACCGGGACAGGGAACGGCTACGAGCAGTACTTC.

The V call is TRBV28, the J call TRBJ2-5; 9 nucleotides align to TRBD1. Per the germline V gene, CDR1 is MDHEN and CDR2 is SYDVKM. The CDR3 spans 18 residues. V was pared by 3 bases and J by 2 bases, with 13 bases of the junction left unmatched. CDR3 sequence (DNA): TGTGCCAGCAGTTTGGGTCTAGGGGGGACAGGGTCTCAAGAGACCCAGTACTTC. It codes for CASSLGLGGTGSQETQYF.

This clonotype was detected ten times or more. The genes are TRBV6-1 and TRBJ2-5; D ambiguous. V shed 2 bases and J shed 1 base, with 8 bases lying between them. The CDR3 runs 14 residues. From germline, CDR1 is MNHNS and CDR2 SASEGT. CDR3 in amino acids: CASSELAGQETQYF. DNA for the CDR3: TGTGCCAGCAGTGAACTCGCCGGCCAAGAGACCCAGTACTTC.

This clonotype was detected ten times or more. The chain links TRBV6-1 to TRBJ2-7; D gene unclear. The V end was cut by 7 bases, the J end by 6 bases, with 16 bases between. There are 13 residues in the CDR3. From germline, CDR1 is MNHNS and CDR2 SASEGT. DNA of the CDR3: TGTGCCAGCACCCTCCAGACCTTCGCCGAGCAGTACTTC. This encodes CASTLQTFAEQYF.

This clonotype has ten or more counts. The rearrangement joins TRBV19 to TRBJ2-7; 7 bases are shared with TRBD2. V dropped 6 bases and J dropped 0; count of bases not matched to a gene: 5. CDR1 and CDR2 (germline): LNHDA, SQIVND (reference sequence). The CDR3 contains 14 residues. CDR3: CASRMTSSSYEQYF. As DNA, the CDR3 is TGTGCCAGTAGGATGACTAGCAGCTCCTACGAGCAGTACTTC.

V usage is TRBV12-3 or TRBV12-4 and J usage is TRBJ2-4, with 10 bases fitting TRBD1. The CDR3 totals 15 residues. V lost 5 bases, J lost 2 bases, and 3 bases stayed unmatched. CDR3 nucleotide sequence: TGTGCCAGCAGTCGACAGGGGGCGACCAAAAACATTCAGTACTTC. Translation: CASSRQGATKNIQYF.

This clonotype was found many times. V and J are TRBV6-5 and TRBJ1-2; unclear D gene. The V end was cut by 5 bases, the J end by 8 bases, with 9 bases between. Germline CDR1 MNHEY, CDR2 SVGAGI. This CDR3 region has 11 residues. The CDR3 coding sequence is TGTGCCAGCAGTAACAAAGGAGGCTACACCTTC. Its translation is CASSNKGGYTF.

This clonotype was detected ten times or more. This chain connects TRBV12-3 or TRBV12-4 to TRBJ1-1, with a weak D call TRBD1 (5 bases). The CDR3 sequence is 14 residues long. V lost 6 bases and J 4 bases, leaving 15 bases between the germline ends. This CDR3 is CASRRTTGGTEAFF. CDR3 nucleotides: TGTGCCAGCAGGCGGACCACCGGGGGCACTGAAGCTTTCTTT.

A note on this clonotype: Because it lacks the conserved phenylalanine or tryptophan at the end, this CDR3 is likely a read error. The chain uses TRBV29-1 and TRBJ1-1, with TRBD1 matching 8 bases. V shed 4 bases and J 8 bases; nucleotides not matched to a gene: 6. Germline loops: CDR1 SQVTM, CDR2 ANQGSEA. The CDR3 consists of 12 residues. CDR3 DNA: TGCAGCGTTGCGCAGGGGGCTGGGGAAGCTTTCCTT. It translates to CSVAQGAGEAFL.

This clonotype was seen repeatedly, ten times or more. This chain joins TRBV24-1 and TRBJ1-2; perhaps TRBD1 as D (5 bases). Trimming took 4 bases from V and 3 from J, leaving 11 bases between them. Germline-derived CDR1 and CDR2 are KGHDR and SFDVKD. The CDR3 has 14 residues. In DNA form, the CDR3 reads TGTGCCACCAGTGACGCCGACAGATACTATGGCTACACCTTC. This translates into CATSDADRYYGYTF.

There are many counts of this clonotype. CDR3 sequence reads: CASSLDVWTGNEQYF. The CDR3 DNA follows: TGTGCCAGCAGCCTAGATGTATGGACAGGGAACGAGCAGTACTTC. V usage is TRBV28 and J usage is TRBJ2-7; 8 bases fit TRBD1. The CDR3 sequence is 15 residues long. The germline V gene encodes CDR1 MDHEN and CDR2 SYDVKM. The V segment lost 6 bases and the J segment 5 bases; nucleotides outside the gene matches: 12.

This clonotype was detected many times. This chain links TRBV30 with TRBJ2-7; the D gene could be TRBD1 or TRBD2 (5 bases each). Trimming removed 7 bases at V and 6 bases at J, with 10 bases between. Germline V gene data show CDR1 as GTSNPN and CDR2 as SVGIG (reference sequence). The CDR3 loop spans 10 amino acids. CDR3 amino acids: CALGRVEQYF. The CDR3 DNA follows: TGTGCCTTGGGACGGGTCGAGCAGTACTTC.

This clonotype was counted ten times or more. The chain couples TRBV11-2 to TRBJ2-5; D might be TRBD2 (5 bases). Deletions cut 1 base from V and 5 bases from J, with 11 bases between. This CDR3 has 14 amino acids. Per germline, CDR1 SGHAT and CDR2 FQNNGV. The CDR3 protein is CASSLAGTRETQYF. The CDR3 nucleotides read TGTGCCAGCAGCTTAGCGGGAACGCGGGAGACCCAGTACTTC.

At least ten counts were recorded for this clonotype. The rearrangement joins TRBV3-1 to TRBJ2-2; D tentatively reads TRBD1 or TRBD2 (5 bases each). Germline V gives CDR1 LGHDT, CDR2 YNNKEL (reference sequence). This CDR3 spans 14 amino acids. Trimming took off 6 bases at V and 5 bases at J, with 13 bases between the two ends. The CDR3 DNA reads TGTGCCAGCAGGGCCTTGAGGGGTACCGGGGAGCTGTTTTTT. This sequence encodes CASRALRGTGELFF.

This chain connects TRBV28 to TRBJ2-7; D perhaps matches TRBD2 (6 bases). The germline CDR1 and CDR2 sequences are MDHEN and SYDVKM. The CDR3 is made up of 15 amino acids. V was trimmed by 7 bases and J by 5 bases, leaving 21 bases between them. The CDR3 coding sequence is TGTGCCAGCACCGGGGTTCGGGGGTTCGAGGACGAGCAGTACTTC. Encoded protein: CASTGVRGFEDEQYF.

This clonotype was detected many times. The chain joins TRBV15 to TRBJ2-7; D call uncertain. This CDR3 region has 13 residues. Trimming pared 1 base from V and 4 bases from J, leaving 8 bases between. Germline values: CDR1 LNHNV, CDR2 YYDKDF (reference sequence). The DNA of the CDR3 is TGTGCCACCAGCAGAGGTAGTAGGTACGAGCAGTACTTC. Translating gives CATSRGSRYEQYF.

This clonotype was counted a few times. A much more abundant neighbour one base away suggests this may be a read error. The V gene is TRBV3-1, the J gene TRBJ2-5, with D possibly being TRBD2 (6 bases). This CDR3 is 15 amino acids long. Germline V gene data show CDR1 as LGHDT and CDR2 as YNNKEL (reference sequence). The CDR3 nucleotides read TGTGCCAGCAGCCAAGATAGCACAGCTAGCGAGACCCTGTACTTC. Translation: CASSQDSTASETLYF.

This clonotype was counted many times. This rearrangement joins TRBV7-2 to TRBJ2-5; a possible D gene is TRBD2 (6 bases). V was shortened by 1 base and J by 3 bases, with 9 bases between the two germline ends. This CDR3 contains 14 residues. Germline V gives CDR1 SGHTA, CDR2 FQGNSA. CDR3 residues: CASSLVGGKETQYF. CDR3 nucleotide sequence: TGTGCCAGCAGCTTAGTTGGGGGGAAAGAGACCCAGTACTTC.

Many counts were recorded for this clonotype. The chain carries TRBV6-5 and TRBJ1-2, with D uncertain. Germline-derived CDR1 and CDR2 are MNHEY and SVGAGI. V dropped 6 bases and J dropped 5 bases, with 10 bases sitting between them. CDR3 length: 12 amino acids. The CDR3 loop reads CASRATEYGYTF. In nucleotides, the CDR3 is TGTGCCAGCAGGGCAACAGAGTATGGCTACACCTTC.

At least ten counts were recorded for this clonotype. A clone one base away is much larger, so this may be a read error. This chain uses TRBV6-1 with TRBJ2-5, with D unresolved. V was clipped by 3 bases and J by 5 bases, with 4 bases between them. CDR1 and CDR2 (germline): MNHNS, SASEGT. The length of the CDR3 is 11 residues. The CDR3 DNA sequence: TGTGCCAGCAGTGATTTGGAGACCCAGTACTTC. Residues: CASSDLETQYF.